The sequence of this TCR beta chain was determined in a study of OX40 agonist ivuxolimab in advanced cancers. On the study more broadly: Prior checkpoint blockade (anti-PD-1, anti-PD-L1 or anti-CTLA-4) was permitted; approximately 44% had it.

Assay used: immunoSEQ multiplex PCR; TCRdb lists only in-frame clones, some missing. Counted here are 50,000 to 65,000 clones, around nine tenths occurring once; the ten biggest clones make up about 0.63%. This CDR3 is built from 13 residues. The germline V gene encodes CDR1 SGHRS and CDR2 YFSETQ. V shed 5 bases and J 7 bases; nucleotides not matched to a gene: 7. Autoimmune disease history or systemic immunosuppression was exclusionary. Cycle 7 day 1, cycle 4 day 1, and baseline were the timepoints at which blood was sampled. This sequence joins TRBV5-1 and TRBJ2-7, with 9 bases matching TRBD1. The specimen was CD4+ or CD8+ T cells sorted from blood, collected in a trial of the OX40 agonist ivuxolimab. The TCR originated in an adult with an advanced solid tumor such as melanoma, head and neck, liver or kidney cancer. Here the CDR3 DNA reads TGCGCCAGCAGATTACAGGGGGCATATGAGCAGTACTTC. Protein: CASRLQGAYEQYF.